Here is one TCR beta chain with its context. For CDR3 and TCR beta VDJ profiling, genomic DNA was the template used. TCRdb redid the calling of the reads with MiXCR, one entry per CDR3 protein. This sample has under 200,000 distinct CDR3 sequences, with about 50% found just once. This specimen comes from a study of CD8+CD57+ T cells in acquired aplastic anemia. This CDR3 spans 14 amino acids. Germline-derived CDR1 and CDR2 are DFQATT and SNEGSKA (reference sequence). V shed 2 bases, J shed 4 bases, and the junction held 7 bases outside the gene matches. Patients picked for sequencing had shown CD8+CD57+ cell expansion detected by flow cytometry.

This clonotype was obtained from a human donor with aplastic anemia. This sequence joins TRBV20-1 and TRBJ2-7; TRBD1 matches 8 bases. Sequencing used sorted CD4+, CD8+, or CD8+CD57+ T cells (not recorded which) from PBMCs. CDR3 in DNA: TGCAGTGCTAGATCGGGGCAGGGGGCATACGAGCAGTACTTC. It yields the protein CSARSGQGAYEQYF.